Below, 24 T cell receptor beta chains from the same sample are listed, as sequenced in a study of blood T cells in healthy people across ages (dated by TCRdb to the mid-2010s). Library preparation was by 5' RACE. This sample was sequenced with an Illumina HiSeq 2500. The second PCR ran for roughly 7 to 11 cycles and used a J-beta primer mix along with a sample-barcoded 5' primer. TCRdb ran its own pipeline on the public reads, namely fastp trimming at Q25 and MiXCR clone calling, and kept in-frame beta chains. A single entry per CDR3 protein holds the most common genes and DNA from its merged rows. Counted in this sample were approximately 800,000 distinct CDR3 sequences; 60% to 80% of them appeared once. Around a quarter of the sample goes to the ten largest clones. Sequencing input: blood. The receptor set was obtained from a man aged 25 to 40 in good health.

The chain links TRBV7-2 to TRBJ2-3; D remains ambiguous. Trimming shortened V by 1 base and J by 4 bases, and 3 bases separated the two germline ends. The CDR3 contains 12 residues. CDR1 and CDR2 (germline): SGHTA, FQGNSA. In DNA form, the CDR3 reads TGTGCCAGCAGCTTAGTCCCAGATACGCAGTATTTT. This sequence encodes CASSLVPDTQYF.

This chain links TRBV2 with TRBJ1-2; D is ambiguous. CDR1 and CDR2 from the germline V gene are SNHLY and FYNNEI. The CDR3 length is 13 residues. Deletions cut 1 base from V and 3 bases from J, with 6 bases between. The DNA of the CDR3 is TGTGCCAGCAGTGAAGGGACGGACTATGGCTACACCTTC. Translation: CASSEGTDYGYTF.

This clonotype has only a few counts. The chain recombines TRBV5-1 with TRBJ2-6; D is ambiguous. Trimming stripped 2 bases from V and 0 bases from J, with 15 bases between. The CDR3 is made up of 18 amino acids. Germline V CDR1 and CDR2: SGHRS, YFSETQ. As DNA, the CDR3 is TGCGCCAGCAGCTTATTTAGCAGAACTTACTCTGGGGCCAACGTCCTGACTTTC. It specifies CASSLFSRTYSGANVLTF.

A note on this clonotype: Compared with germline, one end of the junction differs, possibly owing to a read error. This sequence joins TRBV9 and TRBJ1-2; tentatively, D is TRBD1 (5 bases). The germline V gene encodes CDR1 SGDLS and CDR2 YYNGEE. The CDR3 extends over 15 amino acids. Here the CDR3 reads CTSSVSTGANYGYTF. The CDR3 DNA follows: TGTACCAGCAGCGTAAGCACAGGAGCTAACTATGGCTACACCTTC.

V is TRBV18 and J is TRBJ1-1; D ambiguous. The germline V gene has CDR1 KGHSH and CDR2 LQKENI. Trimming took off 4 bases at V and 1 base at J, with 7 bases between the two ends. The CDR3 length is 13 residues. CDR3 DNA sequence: TGTGCCAGCTCACGCACAGAGAACACTGAAGCTTTCTTT. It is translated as CASSRTENTEAFF.

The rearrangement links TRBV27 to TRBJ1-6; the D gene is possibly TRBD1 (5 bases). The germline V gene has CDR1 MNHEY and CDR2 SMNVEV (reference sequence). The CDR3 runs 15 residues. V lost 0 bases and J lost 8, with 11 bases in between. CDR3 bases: TGTGCCAGCAGTTTATCGCCAGGGCCCTATTCACCCCTCCACTTT. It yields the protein CASSLSPGPYSPLHF.

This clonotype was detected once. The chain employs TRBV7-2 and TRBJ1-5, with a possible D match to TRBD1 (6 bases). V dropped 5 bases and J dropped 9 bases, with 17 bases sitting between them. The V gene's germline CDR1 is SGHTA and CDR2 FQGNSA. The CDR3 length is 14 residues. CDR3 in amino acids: CASSPRTAALPQHF. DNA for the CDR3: TGTGCCAGCAGCCCCCGGACAGCTGCGTTGCCCCAGCATTTT.

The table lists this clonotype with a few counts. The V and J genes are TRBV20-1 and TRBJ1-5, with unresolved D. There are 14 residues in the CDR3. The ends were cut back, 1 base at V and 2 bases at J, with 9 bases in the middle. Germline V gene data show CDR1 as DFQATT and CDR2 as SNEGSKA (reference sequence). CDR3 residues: CSARGGSGNQPQHF. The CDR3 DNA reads TGCAGTGCTAGAGGTGGGTCGGGCAATCAGCCCCAGCATTTT.

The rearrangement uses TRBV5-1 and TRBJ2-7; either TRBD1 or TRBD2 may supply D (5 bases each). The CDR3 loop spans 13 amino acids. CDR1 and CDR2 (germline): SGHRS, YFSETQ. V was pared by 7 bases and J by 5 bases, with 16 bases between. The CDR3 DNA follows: TGCGCCAGCGGCTCGGGGCGCGTCAACGAGCAGTACTTC. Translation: CASGSGRVNEQYF.

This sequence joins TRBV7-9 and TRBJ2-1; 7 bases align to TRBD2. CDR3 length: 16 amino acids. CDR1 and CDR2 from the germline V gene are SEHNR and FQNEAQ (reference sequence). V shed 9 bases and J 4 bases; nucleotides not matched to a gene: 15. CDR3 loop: CASGRLGAGEYNEQFF. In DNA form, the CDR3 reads TGTGCCAGTGGCCGCCTGGGTGCGGGGGAATACAATGAGCAGTTCTTC. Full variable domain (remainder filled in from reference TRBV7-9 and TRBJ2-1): DTGVSQNPRHKITKRGQNVTFRCDPISEHNRLYWYRQTLGQGPEFLTYFQNEAQLEKSRLLSDRFSAERPKGSFSTLEIQRTEQGDSAMYLCASGRLGAGEYNEQFFGPGTRLTVL.

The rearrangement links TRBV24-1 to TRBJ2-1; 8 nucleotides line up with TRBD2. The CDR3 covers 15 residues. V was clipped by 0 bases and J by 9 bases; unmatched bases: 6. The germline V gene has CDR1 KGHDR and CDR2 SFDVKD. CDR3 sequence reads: CATSDLRGGPTEQFF. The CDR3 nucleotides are TGTGCCACCAGTGATTTGCGGGGGGGCCCCACTGAGCAGTTCTTC.

This CDR3 reads CASSKGQTDGYTF. The DNA for the CDR3 is TGTGCCAGCAGCAAGGGACAGACTGATGGCTACACCTTC. The chain recombines TRBV6-2 or TRBV6-3 with TRBJ1-2; 7 positions match TRBD1. Trimming cost V 6 bases and J 6 bases; bases outside gene matches: 7. CDR3 length equals 13 residues. Germline-derived CDR1 and CDR2 are MNHEY and SVGEGT.

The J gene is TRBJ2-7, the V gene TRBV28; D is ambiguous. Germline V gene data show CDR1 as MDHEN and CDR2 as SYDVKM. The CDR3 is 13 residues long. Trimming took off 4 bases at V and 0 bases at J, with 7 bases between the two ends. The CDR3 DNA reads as TGTGCCAGCAGTTCTGAGAACTCCTACGAGCAGTACTTC. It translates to CASSSENSYEQYF.

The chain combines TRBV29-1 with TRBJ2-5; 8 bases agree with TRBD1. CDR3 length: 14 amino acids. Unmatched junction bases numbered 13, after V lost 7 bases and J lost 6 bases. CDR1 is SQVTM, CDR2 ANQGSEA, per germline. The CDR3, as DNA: TGCAGCGGACACGGGCAGGGGGCTTCGAAGACCCAGTACTTC. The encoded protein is CSGHGQGASKTQYF.

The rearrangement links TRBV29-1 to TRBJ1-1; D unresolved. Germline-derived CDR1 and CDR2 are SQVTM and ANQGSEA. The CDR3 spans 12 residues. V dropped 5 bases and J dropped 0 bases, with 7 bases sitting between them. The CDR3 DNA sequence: TGCAGCGTTCGAGACATGAACACTGAAGCTTTCTTT. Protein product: CSVRDMNTEAFF.

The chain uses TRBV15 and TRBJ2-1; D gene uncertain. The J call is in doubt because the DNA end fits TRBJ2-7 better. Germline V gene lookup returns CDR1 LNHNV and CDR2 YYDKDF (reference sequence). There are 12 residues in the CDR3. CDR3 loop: CATSGGYNEQYF. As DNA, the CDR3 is TGTGCCACCAGCGGCGGTTACAATGAGCAGTACTTC.

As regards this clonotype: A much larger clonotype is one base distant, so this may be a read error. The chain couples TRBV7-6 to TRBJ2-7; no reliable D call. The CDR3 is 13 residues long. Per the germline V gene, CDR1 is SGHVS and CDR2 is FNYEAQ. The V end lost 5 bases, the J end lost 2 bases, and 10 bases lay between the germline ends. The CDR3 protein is CASSPRHTYEQYF. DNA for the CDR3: TGTGCCAGCAGCCCTAGACACACCTACGAGCAGTACTTC.

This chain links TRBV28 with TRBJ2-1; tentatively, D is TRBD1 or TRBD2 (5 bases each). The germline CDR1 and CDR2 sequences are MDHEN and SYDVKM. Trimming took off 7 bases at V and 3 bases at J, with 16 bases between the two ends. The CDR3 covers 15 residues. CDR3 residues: CASNPLGPLYNEQFF. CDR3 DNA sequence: TGTGCCAGCAACCCCCTGGGACCCCTCTACAATGAGCAGTTCTTC.

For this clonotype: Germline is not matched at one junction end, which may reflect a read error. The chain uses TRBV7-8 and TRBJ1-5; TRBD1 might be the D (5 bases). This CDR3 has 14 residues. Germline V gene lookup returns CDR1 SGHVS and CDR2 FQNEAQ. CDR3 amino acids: CASSRGVSSQPQHF. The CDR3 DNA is TGTGCCAGCAGCCGAGGGGTGAGCAGTCAGCCCCAGCATTTT.

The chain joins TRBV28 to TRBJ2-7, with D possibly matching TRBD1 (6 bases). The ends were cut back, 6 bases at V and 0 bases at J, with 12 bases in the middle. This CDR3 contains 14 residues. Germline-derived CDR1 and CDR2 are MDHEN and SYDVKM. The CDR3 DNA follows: TGTGCCAGCAGGCGGACAGCCCGCTCCTACGAGCAGTACTTC. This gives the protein CASRRTARSYEQYF.

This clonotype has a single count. The CDR3 DNA sequence: TGTGCCAGCAGCTTGGAGGGTCTAGCGATGTACAATGAGCAGTTCTTC. Translating gives CASSLEGLAMYNEQFF. The chain couples TRBV5-6 to TRBJ2-1, with D possibly matching TRBD2 (6 bases). The CDR3 covers 16 residues. Looked up from germline, CDR1 is SGHDT and CDR2 is YYEEEE. The V gene lost 0 bases and the J gene lost 4 bases, with 14 bases spanning the gap.

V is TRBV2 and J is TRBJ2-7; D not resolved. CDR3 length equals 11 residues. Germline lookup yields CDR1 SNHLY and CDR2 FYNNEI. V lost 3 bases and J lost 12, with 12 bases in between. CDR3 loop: CASSDRSALYF. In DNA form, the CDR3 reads TGTGCCAGCAGTGACAGGTCTGCATTGTACTTC.

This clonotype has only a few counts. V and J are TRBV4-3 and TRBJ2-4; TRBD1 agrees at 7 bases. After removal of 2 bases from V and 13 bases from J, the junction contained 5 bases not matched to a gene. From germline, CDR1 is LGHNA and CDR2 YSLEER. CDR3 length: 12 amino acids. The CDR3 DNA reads TGCGCCAGCAGCCAACCGGGACAGCAACAGTACTTC. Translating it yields CASSQPGQQQYF.

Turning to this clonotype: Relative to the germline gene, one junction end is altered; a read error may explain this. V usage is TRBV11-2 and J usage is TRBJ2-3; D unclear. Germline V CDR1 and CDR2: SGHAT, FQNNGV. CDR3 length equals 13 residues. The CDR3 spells CASTADRTDTQYF. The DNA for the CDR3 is TGTGCCAGCACCGCGGACCGCACGGATACGCAGTATTTT.